The rows below give T cell receptor beta chains drawn from one sample of a study of CD8 T cells in Susac syndrome. Via MiXCR, TCRdb re-called the immunoSEQ multiplex PCR reads, giving one row per CDR3 protein. The top ten hold 0.095% to 0.12% of the sample, which has hundreds of thousands of distinct CDR3 sequences, about 96% seen once. The sequencing input was CD4+ T cells from PBMCs. These receptors originate from a human donor with Susac syndrome. Both conserved end residues are part of each CDR3. D genes are given only for firm matches. Clone size is given for some rows only: seen once, a few or many times, or a class if the clone is expanded.

clone size: .; V gene: TRBV12-3/TRBV12-4; J gene: TRBJ2-1; D gene: TRBD2; CDR3 protein: CASSFGSGRAYEFF; CDR3 DNA: TGTGCCAGCAGTTTTGGTAGCGGGAGGGCCTACGAGTTCTTC
clone size: few; V gene: TRBV12-3/TRBV12-4; J gene: TRBJ2-1; D gene: .; CDR3 protein: CASNYGNEQFF; CDR3 DNA: TGTGCCAGCAATTATGGCAATGAGCAGTTCTTC
clone size: .; V gene: TRBV20-1; J gene: TRBJ1-4; D gene: .; CDR3 protein: CSASLQPTNEKLFF; CDR3 DNA: TGCAGTGCTAGCTTACAGCCAACTAATGAAAAACTGTTTTTT
clone size: .; V gene: TRBV6-6; J gene: TRBJ1-4; D gene: TRBD1; CDR3 protein: CASSYSTGENEKLFF; CDR3 DNA: TGTGCCAGCAGTTACTCGACAGGGGAAAATGAAAAACTGTTTTTT
clone size: .; V gene: TRBV9; J gene: TRBJ2-1; D gene: TRBD1; CDR3 protein: CASSADRGPGVQFF; CDR3 DNA: TGTGCCAGCAGCGCTGACAGGGGGCCGGGGGTTCAGTTCTTC
clone size: .; V gene: TRBV12-3/TRBV12-4; J gene: TRBJ2-1; D gene: TRBD2; CDR3 protein: CASSETGRTYNEQFF; CDR3 DNA: TGTGCCAGCAGTGAGACCGGGAGGACCTACAATGAGCAGTTCTTC
clone size: .; V gene: TRBV29-1; J gene: TRBJ2-3; D gene: TRBD2; CDR3 protein: CSAPVVPSGRGDTQYF; CDR3 DNA: TGCAGCGCTCCCGTGGTGCCTAGCGGGAGAGGAGATACGCAGTATTTT
clone size: .; V gene: TRBV14; J gene: TRBJ2-1; D gene: TRBD1; CDR3 protein: CASSLGGAGNNEQFF; CDR3 DNA: TGTGCCAGCAGCTTAGGGGGCGCTGGAAACAATGAGCAGTTCTTC
clone size: .; V gene: TRBV7-8; J gene: TRBJ2-4; D gene: .; CDR3 protein: CASSLVGALAKNIQYF; CDR3 DNA: TGTGCCAGCAGCTTAGTAGGGGCCCTAGCCAAAAACATTCAGTACTTC
clone size: .; V gene: TRBV7-9; J gene: TRBJ1-5; D gene: TRBD1; CDR3 protein: CASSPGDRVGQPQHF; CDR3 DNA: TGTGCCAGCAGCCCGGGGGACAGGGTAGGTCAGCCCCAGCATTTT
clone size: .; V gene: TRBV29-1; J gene: TRBJ1-3; D gene: .; CDR3 protein: CSVRRRGNTIYF; CDR3 DNA: TGCAGCGTACGGCGGAGGGGAAACACCATATATTTT
clone size: .; V gene: TRBV9; J gene: TRBJ2-1; D gene: .; CDR3 protein: CASSVDAGTYNEQFF; CDR3 DNA: TGTGCCAGCAGCGTAGACGCGGGAACCTACAATGAGCAGTTCTTC
clone size: once; V gene: TRBV15; J gene: TRBJ2-5; D gene: TRBD2; CDR3 protein: CATSGSVPREVDQYF; CDR3 DNA: TGTGCCACCAGCGGGTCGGTGCCCCGGGAGGTGGACCAGTACTTC
clone size: .; V gene: TRBV20-1; J gene: TRBJ1-4; D gene: .; CDR3 protein: CSAPGTGEKLFF; CDR3 DNA: TGCAGTGCTCCTGGGACGGGAGAAAAACTGTTTTTT
clone size: .; V gene: TRBV27; J gene: TRBJ2-7; D gene: TRBD2; CDR3 protein: CASSPWTSSYEQYF; CDR3 DNA: TGTGCCAGCAGTCCCTGGACTAGCAGCTACGAGCAGTACTTC
clone size: .; V gene: TRBV12-3/TRBV12-4; J gene: TRBJ2-1; D gene: .; CDR3 protein: CASSFDEQFF; CDR3 DNA: TGTGCCAGCAGTTTTGATGAGCAGTTCTTC
clone size: .; V gene: TRBV7-6; J gene: TRBJ2-7; D gene: TRBD2; CDR3 protein: CASSSGGSGSAWQYF; CDR3 DNA: TGTGCCAGCAGCTCCGGGGGTAGCGGGAGCGCCTGGCAGTACTTC
clone size: .; V gene: TRBV20-1; J gene: TRBJ1-5; D gene: TRBD1; CDR3 protein: CSARLGGTGVEPQHF; CDR3 DNA: TGCAGTGCTAGGCTCGGTGGGACAGGGGTTGAGCCCCAGCATTTT
clone size: .; V gene: TRBV7-9; J gene: TRBJ2-3; D gene: .; CDR3 protein: CASRTRQGEADTQYF; CDR3 DNA: TGTGCCAGCAGGACGAGGCAGGGAGAGGCAGATACGCAGTATTTT
clone size: .; V gene: TRBV5-1; J gene: TRBJ2-1; D gene: .; CDR3 protein: CASSPEHRGNEQFF; CDR3 DNA: TGCGCCAGCAGCCCGGAACATAGAGGGAATGAGCAGTTCTTC
clone size: .; V gene: TRBV12-3/TRBV12-4; J gene: TRBJ2-2; D gene: .; CDR3 protein: CASSPGNLREYTGELFF; CDR3 DNA: TGTGCCAGCAGCCCCGGGAACCTGCGGGAATACACCGGGGAGCTGTTTTTT
clone size: .; V gene: TRBV25-1; J gene: TRBJ1-5; D gene: .; CDR3 protein: CASSDVNQPQHF; CDR3 DNA: TGTGCCAGCAGTGATGTAAATCAGCCCCAGCATTTT
clone size: .; V gene: TRBV29-1; J gene: TRBJ2-7; D gene: .; CDR3 protein: CSVRVSYEQYF; CDR3 DNA: TGCAGCGTTAGGGTGTCCTACGAGCAGTACTTC
clone size: .; V gene: TRBV14; J gene: TRBJ2-7; D gene: .; CDR3 protein: CASSQDQRVYYEQYF; CDR3 DNA: TGTGCCAGCAGCCAAGATCAACGGGTCTACTACGAGCAGTACTTC
clone size: .; V gene: TRBV29-1; J gene: TRBJ2-1; D gene: .; CDR3 protein: CSVDGTGSYNEQFF; CDR3 DNA: TGCAGCGTTGATGGGACGGGCTCCTACAATGAGCAGTTCTTC
clone size: .; V gene: TRBV7-8; J gene: TRBJ2-2; D gene: .; CDR3 protein: CASSLTVANTGELFF; CDR3 DNA: TGTGCCAGCAGCTTAACAGTAGCGAACACCGGGGAGCTGTTTTTT
clone size: .; V gene: TRBV5-4; J gene: TRBJ2-4; D gene: .; CDR3 protein: CASSATGGVQYF; CDR3 DNA: TGTGCCAGCAGCGCAACAGGGGGGGTTCAGTACTTC
clone size: .; V gene: TRBV20-1; J gene: TRBJ1-1; D gene: TRBD1; CDR3 protein: CSARQGAYNTEAFF; CDR3 DNA: TGCAGTGCTAGACAGGGGGCCTATAACACTGAAGCTTTCTTT
clone size: .; V gene: TRBV9; J gene: TRBJ2-2; D gene: .; CDR3 protein: CASSVVSVNTGELFF; CDR3 DNA: TGTGCCAGCAGCGTAGTGAGCGTAAACACCGGGGAGCTGTTTTTT
clone size: .; V gene: TRBV20-1; J gene: TRBJ2-7; D gene: .; CDR3 protein: CSARGPAYLAEQYF; CDR3 DNA: TGCAGTGCTAGAGGGCCGGCCTACCTCGCCGAGCAGTACTTC
clone size: .; V gene: TRBV24-1; J gene: TRBJ2-3; D gene: TRBD2; CDR3 protein: CATSDVRGETDTQYF; CDR3 DNA: TGTGCCACCAGTGATGTGCGGGGGGAAACAGATACGCAGTATTTT
clone size: .; V gene: TRBV29-1; J gene: TRBJ1-1; D gene: TRBD1; CDR3 protein: CSVGKGQSAEAFF; CDR3 DNA: TGCAGCGTTGGGAAGGGACAGTCAGCTGAAGCTTTCTTT
clone size: .; V gene: TRBV30; J gene: TRBJ1-2; D gene: TRBD1; CDR3 protein: CAWTRSVDRPLTF; CDR3 DNA: TGTGCCTGGACGAGGAGTGTGGACAGGCCGTTGACCTTC
clone size: .; V gene: TRBV9; J gene: TRBJ2-1; D gene: .; CDR3 protein: CASSVDSSSYNEQFF; CDR3 DNA: TGTGCCAGCAGCGTCGACTCAAGCTCCTACAATGAGCAGTTCTTC
clone size: .; V gene: TRBV30; J gene: TRBJ2-2; D gene: .; CDR3 protein: CARSRQSTGELFF; CDR3 DNA: TGTGCCAGATCTAGACAGTCCACCGGGGAGCTGTTTTTT
clone size: .; V gene: TRBV4-1; J gene: TRBJ1-2; D gene: TRBD1; CDR3 protein: CASSQTGKTNYGYTF; CDR3 DNA: TGCGCCAGCAGCCAGACAGGGAAAACTAACTATGGCTACACCTTC
clone size: .; V gene: TRBV20-1; J gene: TRBJ2-3; D gene: TRBD2; CDR3 protein: CSATRVRWEGRADTQYF; CDR3 DNA: TGCAGTGCTACCCGAGTTAGGTGGGAGGGCCGTGCAGATACGCAGTATTTT
clone size: .; V gene: TRBV30; J gene: TRBJ1-1; D gene: .; CDR3 protein: CAWNPRGNTEAFF; CDR3 DNA: TGTGCCTGGAATCCCAGGGGGAACACTGAAGCTTTCTTT
clone size: .; V gene: TRBV5-6; J gene: TRBJ1-1; D gene: .; CDR3 protein: CASRREGMNTEAFF; CDR3 DNA: TGTGCCAGCAGGAGGGAGGGGATGAACACTGAAGCTTTCTTT
clone size: .; V gene: TRBV28; J gene: TRBJ2-3; D gene: TRBD2; CDR3 protein: CASSTRGGWGTDTQYF; CDR3 DNA: TGTGCCAGCAGCACTCGGGGGGGTTGGGGCACAGATACGCAGTATTTT
clone size: .; V gene: TRBV12-3/TRBV12-4; J gene: TRBJ1-4; D gene: .; CDR3 protein: CASSLRPATNEKLFF; CDR3 DNA: TGTGCCAGCAGTTTAAGACCTGCAACTAATGAAAAACTGTTTTTT
clone size: once; V gene: TRBV24-1; J gene: TRBJ2-7; D gene: .; CDR3 protein: CATSDLGYEQYF; CDR3 DNA: TGTGCCACCAGTGACCTCGGGTACGAGCAGTACTTC